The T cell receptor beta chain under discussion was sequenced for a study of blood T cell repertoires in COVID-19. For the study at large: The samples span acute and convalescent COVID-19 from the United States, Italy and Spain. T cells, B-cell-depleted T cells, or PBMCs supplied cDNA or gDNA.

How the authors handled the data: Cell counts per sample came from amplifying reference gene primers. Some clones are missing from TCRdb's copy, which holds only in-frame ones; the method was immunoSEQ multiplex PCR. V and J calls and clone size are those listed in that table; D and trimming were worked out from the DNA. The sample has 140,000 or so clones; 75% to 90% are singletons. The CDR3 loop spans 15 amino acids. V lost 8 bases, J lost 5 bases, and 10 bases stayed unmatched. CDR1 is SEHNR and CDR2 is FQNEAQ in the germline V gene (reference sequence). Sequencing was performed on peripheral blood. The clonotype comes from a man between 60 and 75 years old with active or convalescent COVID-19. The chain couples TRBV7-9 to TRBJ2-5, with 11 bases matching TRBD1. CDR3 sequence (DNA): TGTGCCAGCGGCTCATGGACAGGGGGCGATGAGACCCAGTACTTC. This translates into CASGSWTGGDETQYF.